Detailed here is one T cell receptor beta chain. The antigen remains unidentified. This record belongs to a study of blood T cells in healthy people across ages. Study conclusions and caveats: There were more naive CD4+ cells and higher diversity in long-lived donors than in aged donors.

Trimming pared 2 bases from V and 3 bases from J, leaving 14 bases between. Germline CDR1 and CDR2: SQVTM and ANQGSEA. The CDR3 runs 15 residues. Peripheral blood was drawn, approximately 9.5 milliliters per donor. PCR was performed a second time for about 6 to 12 cycles using a sample-barcoded 5' primer and a J-beta primer mix. Each cDNA molecule was tagged by a template-switch adaptor with 12 random nucleotides. TCRdb re-analysed the 5' RACE reads in MiXCR, keeping a single row per CDR3 protein. Seen here are about 1,500,000 distinct CDR3 sequences, 28% observed once, and the top ten hold 7.7%. The specimen was blood. The clonotype was recovered from a young woman in good health. The chain recombines TRBV29-1 with TRBJ2-1; D may be TRBD1 (6 bases). The CDR3 nucleotides are TGCAGCGTTGAATTCGGGCAGGGGCGCTACAATGAGCAGTTCTTC. Translated: CSVEFGQGRYNEQFF.